This T cell receptor beta chain was obtained from a study of blood T cell repertoires in COVID-19. Study information: From the United States, Italy and Spain came samples of acute and convalescent COVID-19. T cells, B-cell-depleted T cells, or PBMCs provided the cDNA or gDNA that served as material.

The authors' processing: Estimated nucleated cell counts came from reference gene primer amplification. Clones were read by immunoSEQ multiplex PCR, and TCRdb kept only the in-frame ones, dropping some. V and J calls and clone size follow that table, whereas D and trimming were derived from the DNA. Altogether about 240,000 clones are present, 75% to 90% being singletons, with the ten largest covering roughly 3.1%. Grouping used clinical history reported by participants in a survey and questionnaire. This CDR3 is 15 amino acids long. With V trimmed by 4 bases and J by 8 bases, 5 bases remained unmatched. The germline V gene has CDR1 SGHRS and CDR2 YFSETQ.

The TCR originated in a woman aged 40 to 55 with acute COVID-19. V usage is TRBV5-1 and J usage is TRBJ2-1, with 14 bases fitting TRBD2. The sequenced sample was PBMCs or T cells enriched from blood (not recorded which). The CDR3 nucleotides read TGCGCCAGCAGCGTCGGGACTAGCGGGAGTTATGAGCAGTTCTTC. Its protein is CASSVGTSGSYEQFF.